The 6 T cell receptor beta chains given below trace back to one sample, sequenced in a study of blood T cell repertoires in COVID-19. Repertoires were generated with immunoSEQ multiplex PCR, while TCRdb's copy carries only in-frame clones and drops some. This sample has about 130,000 clones, with around 90% found just once. The sequenced material came from peripheral blood. The origin of the receptors is a man aged 60 to 75 with COVID-19, enrolled during active disease.

The V call is TRBV9, the J call TRBJ1-1; a weak D match, TRBD1 (5 bases). V lost 4 bases to trimming and J lost 0 bases, with 16 bases between them. The CDR3 length is 16 residues. The germline V gene encodes CDR1 SGDLS and CDR2 YYNGEE. The CDR3 is CASSPGGPVMNTEAFF. The CDR3, as DNA: TGTGCCAGCAGCCCCGGGGGACCGGTCATGAACACTGAAGCTTTCTTT. Full variable domain (rest looked up from reference TRBV9 and TRBJ1-1): DSGVTQTPKHLITATGQRVTLRCSPRSGDLSVYWYQQSLDQGLQFLIQYYNGEERAKGNILERFSAQQFPDLHSELNLSSLELGDSALYFCASSPGGPVMNTEAFFGQGTRLTVV.

This clone was detected many times. V and J are TRBV30 and TRBJ1-1, with D maybe TRBD1 (5 bases). Germline V CDR1 and CDR2: GTSNPN, SVGIG (reference sequence). Trimming pared 3 bases from V and 1 base from J, leaving 15 bases between. The CDR3 contains 15 residues. The CDR3 DNA is TGTGCCTGGAGGCCGTGGGGCAGAGCGAACACTGAAGCTTTCTTT. It specifies CAWRPWGRANTEAFF.

The rearrangement links TRBV7-8 to TRBJ1-5; 7 bases agree with TRBD1. V was pared by 5 bases and J by 0 bases, with 10 bases of the junction left unmatched. The germline V gene has CDR1 SGHVS and CDR2 FQNEAQ. This CDR3 comprises 17 residues. The CDR3 DNA sequence: TGTGCCAGCAGCCTAGGGAGGGGGCGAAATAGCAATCAGCCCCAGCATTTT. Amino acids: CASSLGRGRNSNQPQHF.

The CDR3 DNA is TGCGCCAGCAGCCAAGATAACACAGACCAAGAGACCCAGTACTTC. It encodes CASSQDNTDQETQYF. The rearrangement joins TRBV4-1 to TRBJ2-5; no reliable D call. V lost 0 bases and J 0 bases, leaving 8 bases between the germline ends. The CDR3 is 15 residues long. Germline-derived CDR1 and CDR2 are MGHRA and YSYEKL.

The chain employs TRBV27 and TRBJ2-7, with a tentative D call TRBD1 (6 bases). The CDR3 consists of 14 residues. Germline-derived CDR1 and CDR2 are MNHEY and SMNVEV (reference sequence). Between the trimmed V and J ends, which lost 3 bases and 4 bases, there was a span of 13 bases. The CDR3 sequence: CASSLTGLGYEQYF. For the CDR3, the DNA is TGTGCCAGCAGTTTGACAGGATTGGGTTACGAGCAGTACTTC.

The genes are TRBV25-1 and TRBJ1-1; tentatively, D is TRBD1 (6 bases). V shed 7 bases and J shed 5 bases, with 14 bases lying between them. From germline, CDR1 is MGHDK and CDR2 SYGVNS. The CDR3 is 13 residues long. CDR3 amino acids: CASIGQLPTEAFF. The CDR3 nucleotides are TGTGCCAGCATTGGACAGCTCCCGACTGAAGCTTTCTTT.